These 5 T cell receptor beta chains came from one sample sequenced in a study of long-term antiretroviral therapy in people with HIV (dated by TCRdb to between 2021 and 2022). Sequencing of the TRB variable region was done with the immunoSEQ hsTCRB v3.0 assay at survey level resolution. Sourced from immuneACCESS, this table was stored by TCRdb with only in-frame sequences that have V and J called. A share of the clones is absent; for the studies checked, an unresolved V gene accounts for under half, and the remainder has no known explanation. Recorded for this sample are about 28,000 clones; about 82% of them occurred a single time. The top ten clonotypes cover roughly 9% of the sample. The material sequenced was unsorted PBMCs, taken 3 years after starting antiretroviral therapy. These receptors all stem from a man aged 40-49 years with HIV.

CDR3 residues: CASSLGLNSYEQYF. CDR3 bases: TGCGCCAGCAGCTTGGGGCTTAATTCCTACGAGCAGTACTTC. This chain connects TRBV5-1 to TRBJ2-7, with no clear D. Germline V gene lookup returns CDR1 SGHRS and CDR2 YFSETQ. CDR3 length equals 14 residues. Trimming took off 0 bases at V and 1 base at J, with 8 bases between the two ends. Using reference TRBV5-1 and TRBJ2-7 for the parts outside the CDR3, the full variable domain is KAGVTQTPRYLIKTRGQQVTLSCSPISGHRSVSWYQQTPGQGLQFLFEYFSETQRNKGNFPGRFSGRQFSNSRSEMNVSTLELGDSALYLCASSLGLNSYEQYFGPGTRLTVT.

V usage is TRBV5-5 and J usage is TRBJ2-1; D is uncertain. Between the trimmed V and J ends, which lost 4 bases and 0 bases, there was a span of 11 bases. The CDR3 is 15 amino acids. Germline CDR1 reads SGHKS; CDR2 reads YYEKEE (reference sequence). CDR3 coding DNA: TGTGCCAGCAGCCTAGAAGCGAGCTCCTACAATGAGCAGTTCTTC. It codes for CASSLEASSYNEQFF. The whole variable domain, remainder taken from reference TRBV5-5 and TRBJ2-1, is DAGVTQSPTHLIKTRGQQVTLRCSPISGHKSVSWYQQVLGQGPQFIFQYYEKEERGRGNFPDRFSARQFPNYSSELNVNALLLGDSALYLCASSLEASSYNEQFFGPGTRLTVL.

The CDR3 spells CASSFWGGTGKDEQFF. For the CDR3, the DNA is TGTGCCAGCAGCTTCTGGGGGGGGACGGGGAAGGATGAGCAGTTCTTC. This rearrangement joins TRBV7-3 to TRBJ2-1; 7 nucleotides agree with TRBD2. From germline, CDR1 is SGHTA and CDR2 FQGTGA. V lost 3 bases, J lost 8 bases, and 13 bases stayed unmatched. This CDR3 contains 16 residues.

This clone was counted only a few times. This sequence joins TRBV7-2 and TRBJ2-3; D remains ambiguous. The CDR3 contains 15 residues. Germline V gene data show CDR1 as SGHTA and CDR2 as FQGNSA. Trimming took off 1 base at V and 2 bases at J, with 10 bases between the two ends. The CDR3 region has the DNA TGTGCCAGCAGCTTAGGAGTTCATTACACAGATACGCAGTATTTT. This translates into CASSLGVHYTDTQYF.

Relative to its sample, this clone is hyperexpanded. The V and J genes are TRBV4-1 and TRBJ2-7, with a tentative D call TRBD1 (5 bases). The CDR3 covers 16 residues. The germline CDR1 and CDR2 sequences are MGHRA and YSYEKL. V was clipped by 0 bases and J by 2 bases, with 14 bases between them. Written as DNA, the CDR3 is TGCGCCAGCAGCCAAGAAATGACAGCAGCAACCTACGAGCAGTACTTC. Its translation is CASSQEMTAATYEQYF.